The 11 T cell receptor beta chains presented below share a single source sample, sequenced in a study of OX40 agonist ivuxolimab in advanced cancers. Receptor libraries were prepared by the immunoSEQ multiplex PCR assay. This is the immuneACCESS table as TCRdb keeps it, with only in-frame sequences that have V and J called. A part of the clones is gone; compared with another copy, unresolved V genes explain less than half, and the rest is unexplained. This sample has 71,000 or so clones in its table, and roughly 77% of those were observed once. The top ten hold roughly 5.3% of the sample. Sample: CD4+ or CD8+ T cells sorted from blood, taken in a trial of the OX40 agonist ivuxolimab. Receptors were obtained from an adult with an advanced solid tumor such as melanoma, head and neck, liver or kidney cancer.

This chain joins TRBV19 and TRBJ2-1, with 9 bases aligning to TRBD2. V gave up 3 bases and J gave up 7 bases; unmatched junction bases: 7. This CDR3 is built from 15 residues. The V gene's germline CDR1 is LNHDA and CDR2 SQIVND (reference sequence). The CDR3: CASSISGGFRNEQFF. The CDR3 bases are TGTGCCAGTAGTATTAGCGGGGGATTTCGGAATGAGCAGTTCTTC. The full variable domain, completed using reference TRBV19 and TRBJ2-1, is DGGITQSPKYLFRKEGQNVTLSCEQNLNHDAMYWYRQDPGQGLRLIYYSQIVNDFQKGDIAEGYSVSREKKESFPLTVTSAQKNPTAFYLCASSISGGFRNEQFFGPGTRLTVL.

V usage is TRBV6-1 and J usage is TRBJ1-4; D remains ambiguous. The V end was cut by 6 bases, the J end by 8 bases, with 10 bases between. The germline CDR1 and CDR2 sequences are MNHNS and SASEGT. The CDR3 has 12 residues. The CDR3 region has the DNA TGTGCCAGCAGCGTTATATTCGAAAAACTGTTTTTT. Protein product: CASSVIFEKLFF.

J is TRBJ2-5 and V is TRBV5-4, with 8 nucleotides matching TRBD2. V shed 4 bases and J 5 bases; nucleotides not matched to a gene: 13. Germline lookup yields CDR1 SGHNT and CDR2 YYREEE (reference sequence). The CDR3 consists of 16 residues. The CDR3 DNA reads as TGTGCCAGCAGCACCGGGACTAGTCGGTTTACGGAGACCCAGTACTTC. This sequence encodes CASSTGTSRFTETQYF.

The CDR3 DNA follows: TGTGCCAGCAGCTTGGCGGGAAGGGACACTGAAGCTTTCTTT. Translation: CASSLAGRDTEAFF. The rearrangement uses TRBV5-5 and TRBJ1-1; D is unclear. Germline V gene sequence: CDR1 SGHKS, CDR2 YYEKEE (reference sequence). The CDR3 is 14 residues long. The V end was cut by 0 bases, the J end by 3 bases, with 9 bases between.

The V and J genes are TRBV11-3 and TRBJ2-1, with TRBD2 matching over 15 bases. Trimming took 3 bases from V and 3 from J; bases not matched to a gene: 3. Germline V gene data show CDR1 as SGHNT and CDR2 as YENEEA. This CDR3 spans 17 amino acids. CDR3 sequence reads: CASSFGLAGGLYNEQFF. CDR3 DNA sequence: TGTGCCAGCAGCTTTGGACTAGCGGGGGGGCTCTACAATGAGCAGTTCTTC.

This clone was seen just once. The genes are TRBV6-4 and TRBJ2-1; no clear D gene. Germline V gives CDR1 MRHNA, CDR2 SNTAGT. The V end lost 2 bases, the J end lost 7 bases, and 0 bases lay between the germline ends. The CDR3 covers 10 residues. The CDR3 sequence is CASSDNEQFF. The DNA for the CDR3 is TGTGCCAGCAGTGACAATGAGCAGTTCTTC.

This chain links TRBV6-6 with TRBJ2-1; the D gene could be TRBD1 or TRBD2 (5 bases each). The CDR3 contains 15 residues. V gave up 5 bases and J gave up 1 base, with 12 bases separating them. Germline values: CDR1 MNHNY, CDR2 SVGAGI (reference sequence). The CDR3 protein is CASSPPGGSYNEQFF. Here the CDR3 DNA reads TGTGCCAGCAGTCCACCTGGGGGATCCTACAATGAGCAGTTCTTC.

This clone was found a few times. This chain connects TRBV4-1 to TRBJ2-5; 9 nucleotides agree with TRBD2. In germline, CDR1 is MGHRA, CDR2 YSYEKL. The CDR3 totals 16 residues. V lost 1 base, J lost 3 bases, and 6 bases stayed unmatched. CDR3: CASSQAGRGGKETQYF. In DNA, the CDR3 is TGCGCCAGCAGCCAAGCAGGGCGGGGGGGGAAAGAGACCCAGTACTTC.

V is TRBV28 and J is TRBJ1-1; no clear D gene. The CDR3 loop spans 14 amino acids. Germline V gene sequence: CDR1 MDHEN, CDR2 SYDVKM. The V end was cut by 4 bases, the J end by 6 bases, with 15 bases between. The CDR3 DNA reads as TGTGCCAGCAGTTCGGTTCAACTTGTGGCTGAAGCTTTCTTT. It specifies CASSSVQLVAEAFF.

The chain recombines TRBV19 with TRBJ1-4; D unresolved. This CDR3 contains 14 residues. Germline CDR1 is LNHDA and CDR2 is SQIVND (reference sequence). Trimming stripped 7 bases from V and 2 bases from J, with 11 bases between. Written as DNA, the CDR3 is TGTGCCAGTAATTTCGGACGTACTAATGAAAAACTGTTTTTT. It encodes CASNFGRTNEKLFF.

V is TRBV7-9 and J is TRBJ1-4, with TRBD1 matching 9 bases. After removal of 0 bases from V and 5 bases from J, the junction contained 1 base not matched to a gene. This CDR3 contains 15 residues. Germline V gives CDR1 SEHNR, CDR2 FQNEAQ (reference sequence). DNA of the CDR3: TGTGCCAGCAGCTTAGCCGGGACAGGGAATGAAAAACTGTTTTTT. Its protein is CASSLAGTGNEKLFF.